This entry lists 6 T cell receptor beta chains sequenced from one sample in a study of cytomegalovirus exposure and HLA in healthy donors. Researchers ran the PCR with 60 Vbeta and 13 Jbeta primers. Method: immunoSEQ multiplex PCR; TCRdb's copy keeps in-frame clones and lacks some. Of 150,000 or so clones in the sample, about 85% were seen once. Sequencing input: PBMCs. These receptors came from a young man in good health and CMV-seropositive.

The chain uses TRBV7-2 and TRBJ2-7; 7 bases agree with TRBD2. The CDR3 is 15 residues long. Germline V gene sequence: CDR1 SGHTA, CDR2 FQGNSA. V was pared by 6 bases and J by 0 bases, with 8 bases of the junction left unmatched. CDR3 DNA sequence: TGTGCCAGCAGGGGCCCGGGACTAAGCTCCTACGAGCAGTACTTC. This sequence encodes CASRGPGLSSYEQYF.

In its sample, this clone was seen once. The rearrangement uses TRBV7-9 and TRBJ2-3, with 10 positions matching TRBD2. In germline, CDR1 is SEHNR, CDR2 FQNEAQ (reference sequence). CDR3 length: 15 residues. With V trimmed by 7 bases and J by 3 bases, 7 bases remained unmatched. The CDR3 loop reads CASTRTSGSTDTQYF. As DNA, the CDR3 is TGTGCCAGCACCCGGACTAGCGGTAGTACAGATACGCAGTATTTT.

V is TRBV6-6 and J is TRBJ1-1; D uncertain. This CDR3 region has 14 residues. Germline V gene lookup returns CDR1 MNHNY and CDR2 SVGAGI (reference sequence). V lost 2 bases and J lost 2, with 9 bases in between. CDR3 sequence (DNA): TGTGCCAGCAGTTACAAGGGAGGCAACACTGAAGCTTTCTTT. This codes for CASSYKGGNTEAFF.

The genes are TRBV30 and TRBJ2-3; D gene unclear. V lost 4 bases, J lost 2 bases, and 7 bases lay in between. The CDR3 runs 12 residues. Germline CDR1 GTSNPN, CDR2 SVGIG (reference sequence). CDR3 protein: CAWTVNTDTQYF. The CDR3 DNA reads as TGTGCCTGGACAGTGAACACAGATACGCAGTATTTT.

The genes are TRBV5-4 and TRBJ2-7, with D tentatively TRBD2 (6 bases). V was pared by 4 bases and J by 0 bases, with 17 bases between. The CDR3 contains 16 residues. Germline CDR1 SGHNT, CDR2 YYREEE (reference sequence). The CDR3 DNA reads TGTGCCAGCAGCCCCGGGGGTAGCGCGAGCTCCTACGAGCAGTACTTC. Translated, it gives CASSPGGSASSYEQYF.

The chain couples TRBV19 to TRBJ1-5; the D gene is possibly TRBD1 (6 bases). With 11 bases removed from V and 1 base from J, the gap between germline ends came to 9 bases. The CDR3 sequence is 12 residues long. CDR1 and CDR2 from the germline V gene are LNHDA and SQIVND (reference sequence). CDR3 in DNA: TGTGCCGGGACAACAAGCAATCAGCCCCAGCATTTT. Protein product: CAGTTSNQPQHF.